This is a list of T cell receptor beta chains from one sample in a study of blood T cell repertoires in COVID-19. Assay used: immunoSEQ multiplex PCR; TCRdb lists only in-frame clones, some missing. The sample has some 120,000 clones, 90% seen once. What was sequenced was peripheral blood. Receptor source: a man in his sixties with COVID-19, enrolled during active disease. CDR3s include the opening cysteine and the closing phenylalanine or tryptophan. The D gene is left open where the match is weak. Some rows mark clone size as missing; the rest say once, few, many or name a class of expanded clone.

j_call,d_call,v_call,clone_size,cdr3_aa,cdr3_nt
TRBJ2-3,.,TRBV7-9,.,CASSLATTHQSTDTQYF,TGTGCCAGCAGCTTAGCAACGACTCACCAAAGCACAGATACGCAGTATTTT
TRBJ1-2,TRBD1,TRBV11-2,.,CASSQYRGRKGDYGYTF,TGTGCCAGCAGCCAATACAGGGGCCGAAAGGGGGACTATGGCTACACCTTC
TRBJ1-2,.,TRBV28,.,CASSGQFNYGYTF,TGTGCCAGCAGTGGACAGTTTAACTATGGCTACACCTTC
TRBJ1-1,.,TRBV4-2,.,CASSQDQGSTEAFF,TGTGCCAGCAGCCAAGACCAGGGGAGCACTGAAGCTTTCTTT
TRBJ1-1,.,TRBV11-2,few,CASSLFPPKNTEAFF,TGTGCCAGCAGCTTATTTCCTCCTAAGAACACTGAAGCTTTCTTT
TRBJ2-1,.,TRBV12-3/TRBV12-4,.,CASSFRDEQFF,TGTGCCAGCAGTTTCAGGGATGAGCAGTTCTTC
TRBJ1-2,.,TRBV6-5,.,CASSYSVGGFGYTF,TGTGCCAGCAGTTACTCAGTAGGAGGATTTGGCTACACCTTC
TRBJ2-5,.,TRBV6-2/TRBV6-3,.,CASSRGLQETQYF,TGTGCCAGCAGCCGGGGACTCCAAGAGACCCAGTACTTC
TRBJ2-7,.,TRBV2,.,CASSEGGLIDEQYF,TGTGCCAGCAGTGAAGGAGGACTAATCGACGAGCAGTACTTC
TRBJ1-1,.,TRBV7-9,few,CASSLVTGSDRTEAFF,TGTGCCAGCAGCTTAGTGACGGGGAGCGATAGGACTGAAGCTTTCTTT
TRBJ2-4,TRBD2,TRBV7-2,.,CASSFRLAENIQYF,TGTGCCAGCAGCTTCCGACTAGCGGAAAACATTCAGTACTTC
TRBJ1-1,.,TRBV5-1,.,CASSLGSRGWDTEAFF,TGCGCCAGCAGCTTGGGGTCGCGAGGCTGGGACACTGAAGCTTTCTTT
TRBJ1-2,.,TRBV21-1,.,CASSIQEDSYGYTF,TGTGCCAGCAGCATACAGGAGGACAGCTATGGCTACACCTTC
TRBJ2-1,TRBD2,TRBV5-4,.,CASSGWTSGRDSYNEQFF,TGTGCCAGCAGCGGATGGACTAGCGGGCGAGACTCCTACAATGAGCAGTTCTTC
TRBJ2-7,.,TRBV5-1,.,CASSLDQDYEQYF,TGCGCCAGCAGCTTGGATCAGGACTACGAGCAGTACTTC
TRBJ1-1,TRBD1,TRBV6-5,.,CASTSGTEENTEAFF,TGTGCCAGCACCTCCGGGACAGAGGAGAACACTGAAGCTTTCTTT
TRBJ1-5,TRBD1,TRBV15,.,CATSRTTGGRDQPQHF,TGTGCCACCAGCAGAACCACAGGGGGTAGGGATCAGCCCCAGCATTTT
TRBJ2-7,TRBD2,TRBV7-9,.,CASSPRGREGAEQYF,TGTGCCAGCAGCCCCCGTGGACGGGAGGGTGCCGAGCAGTACTTC
TRBJ1-2,.,TRBV6-5,.,CATLKDKDYGYTF,TGTGCCACTTTGAAGGACAAAGACTATGGCTACACCTTC
TRBJ2-2,.,TRBV28,once,CASSLWRQATGELFF,TGTGCCAGCAGTTTATGGCGCCAAGCGACCGGGGAGCTGTTTTTT
TRBJ2-5,TRBD1,TRBV7-6,.,CASSPRVTGDEETQYF,TGTGCCAGCAGCCCTCGGGTGACAGGGGACGAGGAGACCCAGTACTTC
TRBJ2-2,.,TRBV7-7,.,CASSLNPGENTGELFF,TGTGCTAGCAGCTTAAATCCAGGGGAGAACACCGGGGAGCTGTTTTTT
TRBJ1-5,.,TRBV6-5,once,CASTITGNQPQHF,TGTGCCAGTACTATCACGGGGAATCAGCCCCAGCATTTT
TRBJ1-1,.,TRBV10-3,.,CAISESMRTEAFF,TGTGCCATCAGTGAGTCGATGAGGACTGAAGCTTTCTTT
TRBJ1-1,.,TRBV14,.,CASSQGQKYEAFF,TGTGCCAGCAGCCAAGGACAAAAATATGAAGCTTTCTTT
TRBJ1-1,TRBD1,TRBV5-1,.,CASSRTGDTEAFF,TGCGCCAGCAGTCGGACAGGGGACACTGAAGCTTTCTTT
TRBJ2-3,.,TRBV11-2,.,CASSLIGGGTDTQYF,TGTGCCAGCAGTCTCATAGGTGGAGGCACAGATACGCAGTATTTT
TRBJ1-5,.,TRBV28,few,CASRDFKQGRQPQHF,TGTGCCAGCAGGGACTTTAAGCAGGGGAGACAGCCCCAGCATTTT
TRBJ2-7,.,TRBV2,.,CASSWGLELAYEQYF,TGTGCCAGCAGTTGGGGACTGGAATTGGCCTACGAGCAGTACTTC
TRBJ2-3,.,TRBV3-1/TRBV3-2,.,CASSLRPGTTDTQYF,TGTGCCAGCAGCCTCCGACCGGGAACTACAGATACGCAGTATTTT
TRBJ1-2,TRBD1,TRBV7-2,.,CASSLATGGGYTF,TGTGCCAGCAGCTTAGCTACAGGGGGGGGCTACACCTTC
TRBJ1-6,.,TRBV7-8,.,CASSLGRGNNSPLHF,TGTGCCAGCAGCTTAGGACGAGGAAATAATTCACCCCTCCACTTT
TRBJ2-1,TRBD2,TRBV6-6,.,CASSRLTSGSSYNEQFF,TGTGCCAGCAGTCGTTTGACTAGCGGTAGCTCCTACAATGAGCAGTTCTTC
TRBJ2-2,.,TRBV6-5,.,CASRQGSNTGELFF,TGTGCCAGCAGGCAGGGGTCGAACACCGGGGAGCTGTTTTTT
TRBJ1-3,.,TRBV7-9,few,CASGSRGSSGNTIYF,TGTGCCAGCGGGAGCAGGGGTAGCTCTGGAAACACCATATATTTT
TRBJ2-3,TRBD2,TRBV7-2,.,CASVRLASSTDTQYF,TGTGCCAGCGTTAGACTAGCGTCTAGCACAGATACGCAGTATTTT
TRBJ1-4,TRBD1,TRBV9,.,CASSGKQGGYEKLFF,TGTGCCAGCAGCGGCAAACAGGGGGGGTATGAAAAACTGTTTTTT
TRBJ1-1,.,TRBV29-1,once,CSVIGRETEAFF,TGCAGCGTTATAGGGAGGGAGACTGAAGCTTTCTTT
TRBJ2-5,TRBD2,TRBV6-1,.,CASSEGGLAKETQYF,TGTGCCAGCAGTGAAGGGGGACTAGCGAAAGAGACCCAGTACTTC
TRBJ2-3,TRBD1,TRBV9,.,CASSVAREAGGAQTDTQYF,TGTGCCAGCAGCGTAGCGAGAGAGGCAGGGGGCGCCCAGACAGATACGCAGTATTTT
TRBJ1-5,.,TRBV6-2/TRBV6-3,.,CASSSGNQPQHF,TGTGCCAGCAGTTCAGGTAATCAGCCCCAGCATTTT
TRBJ1-3,.,TRBV30,.,CAWSRGGSGNTIYF,TGTGCCTGGTCCCGAGGGGGATCTGGAAACACCATATATTTT
TRBJ1-5,.,TRBV3-1/TRBV3-2,.,CASSQGPGINQPQHF,TGTGCCAGCAGCCAAGGACCGGGAATCAATCAGCCCCAGCATTTT
TRBJ2-1,TRBD2,TRBV7-2,.,CASRPSGRATEQFF,TGTGCCAGCCGACCTAGCGGGAGGGCCACTGAGCAGTTCTTC
TRBJ2-3,TRBD2,TRBV19,once,CASSIDGLAGSSGDTQYF,TGTGCCAGTAGTATAGACGGACTAGCGGGATCCTCCGGGGATACGCAGTATTTT
TRBJ1-1,TRBD1,TRBV19,.,CASSPGQDSTEAFF,TGTGCCAGTAGTCCGGGACAGGACAGCACTGAAGCTTTCTTT
TRBJ2-5,.,TRBV19,.,CASSFSRLERETETQYF,TGTGCCAGTAGTTTCAGCAGACTAGAGAGGGAGACGGAGACCCAGTACTTC
TRBJ1-5,TRBD1,TRBV18,.,CASSLRQGSQPQHF,TGTGCCAGCTCACTCCGACAGGGTTCGCAGCCCCAGCATTTT
TRBJ1-6,.,TRBV5-1,.,CASSLQGAVGSPLHF,TGCGCCAGCAGCTTACAGGGTGCGGTAGGCTCACCCCTCCACTTT
TRBJ1-2,TRBD1,TRBV5-4,.,CASSLTTGTGTGYTF,TGTGCCAGCAGCTTAACCACCGGGACAGGGACTGGCTACACCTTC
TRBJ2-5,.,TRBV5-4,.,CASSLAPRETETQYF,TGTGCCAGCAGCTTGGCCCCGAGGGAGACAGAGACCCAGTACTTC
TRBJ2-1,TRBD2,TRBV18,.,CASSSGSRDNEQFF,TGTGCCAGCTCGAGCGGGAGTAGGGACAATGAGCAGTTCTTC
TRBJ1-4,.,TRBV6-5,once,CASSRDTGGEKLFF,TGTGCCAGCAGTCGGGACACCGGCGGTGAAAAACTGTTTTTT
TRBJ2-1,.,TRBV4-3,.,CASSQAHGGNEQFF,TGCGCCAGCAGCCAGGCCCACGGCGGGAATGAGCAGTTCTTC
TRBJ1-2,.,TRBV5-4,.,CASSLAVSQNYGYTF,TGTGCCAGCAGCTTGGCCGTTTCACAGAACTATGGCTACACCTTC